This T cell receptor beta chain stems from a study of OX40 agonist ivuxolimab in advanced cancers. Libraries were prepared by immunoSEQ multiplex PCR; TCRdb keeps only in-frame clonotypes and omits some of them. The data show approximately 39,000 clones, with about 88% seen just once and about 4% held by the top ten. Germline V gene data show CDR1 as SGHTA and CDR2 as FQGNSA. The CDR3 spans 18 residues. The V gene lost 1 base and the J gene lost 0 bases, with 13 bases spanning the gap. Sequenced material: CD4+ or CD8+ T cells sorted from blood, taken in a trial of the OX40 agonist ivuxolimab. V gene TRBV7-2 combines with J gene TRBJ1-6; TRBD1 is a possible D gene (5 bases). This clonotype was sampled from an adult with an advanced solid tumor such as melanoma, head and neck, liver or kidney cancer. The CDR3 DNA reads as TGTGCCAGCAGCTTAGAAAGGGGCCAGTACTCCTATAATTCACCCCTCCACTTT. Translation: CASSLERGQYSYNSPLHF.